This entry lists 20 T cell receptor beta chains sequenced from one sample in a study of blood T cell repertoires in COVID-19. Measured with immunoSEQ multiplex PCR; TCRdb has only the in-frame clones, and not every one. The sample consists of over 200,000 clones, roughly 80% of them appearing once. What was sequenced was peripheral blood. These TCRs come from a middle-aged man with active or convalescent COVID-19.

This clone turned up a few times. This rearrangement joins TRBV3-1 (or the pseudogene TRBV3-2) to TRBJ1-2; TRBD1 matches 7 bases. CDR1 and CDR2 from the germline V gene are LGHDT and YNNKEL (reference sequence). This CDR3 has 14 residues. J lost 4 bases, V lost 4 bases, and 6 bases had no gene match. The DNA for the CDR3 is TGTGCCAGCAGCCCCAGACAGGGCGTCTATGGCTACACCTTC. It codes for CASSPRQGVYGYTF.

CDR3 in amino acids: CASSQGNEKLFF. In DNA form, the CDR3 reads TGTGCCAGCAGTCAGGGGAATGAAAAACTGTTTTTT. The chain combines TRBV6-5 with TRBJ1-4, with a possible D match to TRBD1 (6 bases). From germline, CDR1 is MNHEY and CDR2 SVGAGI. CDR3 size: 12 residues. V was pared by 5 bases and J by 5 bases, with 6 bases between.

The V and J genes are TRBV29-1 and TRBJ1-1; D might be TRBD1 (5 bases). V lost 5 bases and J 5 bases, leaving 15 bases between the germline ends. The CDR3 is 13 residues long. CDR1 SQVTM and CDR2 ANQGSEA come from the germline V gene. The DNA for the CDR3 is TGCAGCGTTACCTCACCCGGGGGTACTGAAGCTTTCTTT. This gives the protein CSVTSPGGTEAFF.

The chain recombines TRBV7-3 with TRBJ2-2, with TRBD1 identical over 9 bases. This CDR3 is 15 amino acids long. Germline CDR1 is SGHTA and CDR2 is FQGTGA. Trimming took 5 bases from V and 7 from J; bases not matched to a gene: 8. The CDR3 sequence: CASSDFGQGFGELFF. CDR3 sequence (DNA): TGTGCCAGCAGCGATTTCGGACAGGGGTTCGGGGAGCTGTTTTTT.

This sequence joins TRBV28 and TRBJ1-1; D remains unclear. From germline, CDR1 is MDHEN and CDR2 SYDVKM. The germline V and J ends were trimmed by 6 bases and 7 bases, with 12 bases remaining between them. The CDR3 has 12 amino acids. This CDR3 is CASSPPRGEAFF. CDR3 bases: TGTGCCAGCAGCCCGCCACGAGGTGAAGCTTTCTTT.

The J gene is TRBJ1-1, the V gene TRBV7-2; the D is unclear. Between the trimmed V and J ends, which lost 5 bases and 1 base, there was a span of 11 bases. Germline CDR1 is SGHTA and CDR2 is FQGNSA. The CDR3 loop spans 14 amino acids. The CDR3 DNA reads TGTGCCAGCAGCCACGATAGAGGGAACACTGAAGCTTTCTTT. Its translation: CASSHDRGNTEAFF.

V is TRBV9 and J is TRBJ2-1; the match to TRBD2 covers 10 bases. CDR3 length: 15 amino acids. Germline trimming cut 0 bases from V and 6 bases from J; bases unmatched to any gene: 3. Germline CDR1 and CDR2: SGDLS and YYNGEE. The DNA of the CDR3 is TGTGCCAGCAGCGTAGCTAGCGGGGGTGTCAATGAGCAGTTCTTC. Protein sequence: CASSVASGGVNEQFF.

V and J are TRBV27 and TRBJ1-5; unclear D gene. The germline gives CDR1 MNHEY, CDR2 SMNVEV (reference sequence). The CDR3 consists of 12 residues. Trimming removed 5 bases at V and 6 bases at J, with 8 bases between. The CDR3 bases are TGTGCCAGCAGTAGAGTTGGTCAGCCCCAGCATTTT. Its protein is CASSRVGQPQHF.

On this clone: Distinct nucleotide sequences in the sample also encode this CDR3. The V and J genes are TRBV7-2 and TRBJ2-4; D gene unclear. V lost 1 base, J lost 0 bases, and 10 bases lay in between. CDR3 length equals 16 residues. CDR1 and CDR2 (germline): SGHTA, FQGNSA. In DNA form, the CDR3 reads TGTGCCAGCAGCTTAGACACAAGACTAGCCAAAAACATTCAGTACTTC. Its translation: CASSLDTRLAKNIQYF.

This clone was picked up a small number of times. The CDR3 region is CASSSNTGSSYEQYF. CDR3 nucleotides: TGTGCCAGCAGCTCAAACACGGGGTCCTCCTACGAGCAGTACTTC. The chain uses TRBV7-9 and TRBJ2-7; D possibly corresponds to TRBD2 (5 bases). The V end was cut by 4 bases, the J end by 0 bases, with 13 bases between. This CDR3 spans 15 amino acids. CDR1 is SEHNR, CDR2 FQNEAQ, per germline (reference sequence).

The chain couples TRBV5-1 to TRBJ1-4, with 7 bases lining up with TRBD1. The germline gives CDR1 SGHRS, CDR2 YFSETQ. With V trimmed by 3 bases and J by 8 bases, 10 bases remained unmatched. The CDR3 is made up of 15 amino acids. The DNA of the CDR3 is TGCGCCAGCAGCTACGGTGACAGGGATGGGGAAAAACTGTTTTTT. Protein sequence: CASSYGDRDGEKLFF.

The V gene is TRBV5-6, the J gene TRBJ1-2; a possible D gene is TRBD1 (6 bases). The length of the CDR3 is 13 residues. V shed 5 bases and J shed 4 bases, with 12 bases lying between them. Per the germline V gene, CDR1 is SGHDT and CDR2 is YYEEEE. The CDR3, as DNA: TGTGCCAGCAGAATAGGACAGCGCTATGGCTACACCTTC. It specifies CASRIGQRYGYTF.

This clone was counted a few times. CDR3 sequence reads: CASRTGNTEAFF. For the CDR3, the DNA is TGTGCCAGCCGGACAGGGAACACTGAAGCTTTCTTT. V and J are TRBV25-1 and TRBJ1-1; 7 bases match TRBD1. The CDR3 has 12 residues. Germline V CDR1 and CDR2: MGHDK, SYGVNS. The trim removed 8 bases at V and 1 base at J, leaving 1 base unmatched.

The V gene is TRBV4-1, the J gene TRBJ2-5, with D possibly matching TRBD1 (5 bases). CDR3 length equals 14 residues. Trimming cost V 3 bases and J 4 bases, with 12 bases left between them. Germline V gives CDR1 MGHRA, CDR2 YSYEKL. The CDR3 spells CASSQGLWAETQYF. CDR3 in DNA: TGCGCCAGCAGCCAGGGGCTTTGGGCAGAGACCCAGTACTTC.

This chain joins TRBV18 and TRBJ2-7, with D hard to call. The length of the CDR3 is 12 residues. V was pared by 2 bases and J by 8 bases, with 10 bases between. Per germline, CDR1 KGHSH and CDR2 LQKENI. The CDR3 sequence is CASSPEERQQYF. CDR3 DNA sequence: TGTGCCAGCTCACCAGAGGAGCGTCAGCAGTACTTC.

This clone occurred a few times. The chain joins TRBV15 to TRBJ1-4; 7 bases agree with TRBD1. The CDR3 runs 15 residues. The V gene's germline CDR1 is LNHNV and CDR2 YYDKDF (reference sequence). V lost 0 bases and J lost 4; bases outside the gene matches: 2. CDR3 region: CATSREGTVNEKLFF. CDR3 bases: TGTGCCACCAGCAGAGAAGGGACAGTTAATGAAAAACTGTTTTTT.

The chain recombines TRBV6-5 with TRBJ1-1; unclear D gene. The germline V gene has CDR1 MNHEY and CDR2 SVGAGI. V lost 4 bases to trimming and J lost 1 base, with 7 bases between them. There are 13 residues in the CDR3. The CDR3 DNA follows: TGTGCCAGCAGTTTAGTCCCGAACACTGAAGCTTTCTTT. Its protein product is CASSLVPNTEAFF.

The table lists this clone with a count of one. The genes are TRBV5-4 and TRBJ1-1; TRBD1 aligns across 9 bases. The CDR3 is made up of 15 amino acids. J lost 4 bases, V lost 0 bases, and 4 bases had no gene match. Germline CDR1 SGHNT, CDR2 YYREEE (reference sequence). CDR3 in DNA: TGTGCCAGCAGCTTGGAGAGACAGGGGGGCACTGAAGCTTTCTTT. Its protein product is CASSLERQGGTEAFF. The whole variable domain, filled in from reference TRBV5-4 and TRBJ1-1, reads ETGVTQSPTHLIKTRGQQVTLRCSSQSGHNTVSWYQQALGQGPQFIFQYYREEENGRGNFPPRFSGLQFPNYSSELNVNALELDDSALYLCASSLERQGGTEAFFGQGTRLTVV.

V usage is TRBV3-1 (or the pseudogene TRBV3-2) and J usage is TRBJ1-3, with D hard to call. The V gene lost 3 bases and the J gene lost 0 bases, with 9 bases spanning the gap. The CDR3 is 15 amino acids. CDR1 LGHDT and CDR2 YNNKEL come from the germline V gene (reference sequence). The DNA of the CDR3 is TGTGCCAGCAGCCAGAATCAGGACTCTGGAAACACCATATATTTT. Amino acids: CASSQNQDSGNTIYF.

This clone was seen just once. The chain links TRBV5-1 to TRBJ1-5; a possible D gene is TRBD1 (5 bases). The CDR3 consists of 15 residues. The V end lost 0 bases, the J end lost 2 bases, and 9 bases lay between the germline ends. From germline, CDR1 is SGHRS and CDR2 YFSETQ. The CDR3 DNA reads TGCGCCAGCAGCTTGGCAGGGATGGGCAATCAGCCCCAGCATTTT. Protein product: CASSLAGMGNQPQHF.